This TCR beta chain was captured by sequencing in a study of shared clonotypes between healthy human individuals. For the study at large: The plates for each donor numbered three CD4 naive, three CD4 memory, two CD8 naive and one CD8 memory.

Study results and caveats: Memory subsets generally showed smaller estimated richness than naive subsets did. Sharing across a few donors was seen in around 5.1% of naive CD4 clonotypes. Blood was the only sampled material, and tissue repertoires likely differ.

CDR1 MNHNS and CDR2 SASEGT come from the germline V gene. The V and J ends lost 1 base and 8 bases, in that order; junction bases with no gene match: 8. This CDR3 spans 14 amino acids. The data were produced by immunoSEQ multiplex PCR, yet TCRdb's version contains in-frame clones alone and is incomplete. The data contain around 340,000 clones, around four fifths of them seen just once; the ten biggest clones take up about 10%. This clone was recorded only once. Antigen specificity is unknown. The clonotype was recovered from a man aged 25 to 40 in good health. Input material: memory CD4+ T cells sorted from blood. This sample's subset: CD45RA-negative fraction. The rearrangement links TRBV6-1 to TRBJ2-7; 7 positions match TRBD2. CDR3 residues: CASSEGSGGNKQYF. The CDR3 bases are TGTGCCAGCAGTGAAGGGTCGGGGGGTAACAAGCAGTACTTC.